The rows below give T cell receptor beta chains drawn from one sample of a study of blood T cell repertoires in COVID-19. Method: immunoSEQ multiplex PCR; TCRdb's copy keeps in-frame clones and lacks some. The sample carries fewer than 500,000 clones, 88% recorded once. Sequencing was performed on PBMCs or T cells enriched from blood (not recorded which). The receptors originated from a woman aged 25 to 39 with acute COVID-19. Both conserved end residues are part of each CDR3. The D gene is left open where the match is weak. Part of the rows lack a size; the others show once, few, many or a class for expanded clones.

V,size,J,D,CDR3,DNA
TRBV5-1,few,TRBJ2-7,NA,CASSFEGSEFYEQYF,TGCGCCAGCAGCTTCGAGGGCAGCGAATTCTACGAGCAGTACTTC
TRBV7-3,NA,TRBJ1-3,NA,CASSGRISGNTIYF,TGTGCCAGCAGCGGGCGTATCTCTGGAAACACCATATATTTT
TRBV5-1,NA,TRBJ2-1,NA,CASSPTTRTVNEQFF,TGCGCCAGCAGCCCAACGACTAGGACGGTTAATGAGCAGTTCTTC
TRBV5-1,once,TRBJ2-1,TRBD2,CASSLEAGGDYNEQFF,TGCGCCAGCAGCTTAGAAGCGGGGGGTGACTACAATGAGCAGTTCTTC
TRBV9,NA,TRBJ1-6,TRBD1,CASSVRDRVSPLHF,TGTGCCAGCAGCGTCCGGGACAGGGTATCACCCCTCCACTTT
TRBV7-2,NA,TRBJ1-2,TRBD1,CASSLGTGVAYGYTF,TGTGCCAGCAGCTTAGGTACAGGGGTGGCCTATGGCTACACCTTC
TRBV5-6,NA,TRBJ1-6,NA,CASSPYSRGSSYNSPLHF,TGTGCCAGCAGCCCCTATTCCCGGGGGAGCTCCTATAATTCACCCCTCCACTTT
TRBV5-6,NA,TRBJ1-2,NA,CASSVRRPSSGGGYTF,TGTGCCAGCAGCGTAAGGCGGCCTTCTTCGGGAGGGGGCTACACCTTC
TRBV10-1,NA,TRBJ2-7,NA,CASSGGANYEQYF,TGCGCCAGCAGTGGGGGCGCTAACTACGAGCAGTACTTC
TRBV6-5,NA,TRBJ1-1,NA,CASREFKNTEAFF,TGTGCCAGCAGGGAGTTTAAGAACACTGAAGCTTTCTTT
TRBV13,NA,TRBJ2-3,NA,CASSLGGGISYTDTQYF,TGTGCCAGCAGCTTAGGGGGCGGGATTTCTTACACAGATACGCAGTATTTT
TRBV18,once,TRBJ1-6,TRBD1,CASSPLPRTGDNSPLHF,TGTGCCAGCTCACCACTTCCGAGGACAGGGGACAATTCACCCCTCCACTTT
TRBV6-5,NA,TRBJ1-1,TRBD1,CASSYQGQGTEAFF,TGTGCCAGCAGTTACCAGGGACAGGGCACTGAAGCTTTCTTT
TRBV3-1/TRBV3-2,NA,TRBJ1-2,TRBD1,CASSHDGTGERYGYTF,TGTGCCAGCAGCCATGACGGGACAGGGGAACGCTATGGCTACACCTTC
TRBV18,NA,TRBJ2-7,NA,CASSPSGLLSSYEQYF,TGTGCCAGCTCACCATCGGGACTCCTGAGCTCCTACGAGCAGTACTTC
TRBV6-6,few,TRBJ1-2,NA,CASEPKGQGGGYTF,TGTGCCAGCGAGCCGAAGGGCCAGGGTGGTGGCTACACCTTC
TRBV7-2,NA,TRBJ2-3,TRBD1,CASSPRYRGLDTQYF,TGTGCCAGCAGCCCGAGATACAGGGGGCTAGATACGCAGTATTTT
TRBV10-3,NA,TRBJ2-3,NA,CAFDWGGQRDTDTQYF,TGTGCCTTCGACTGGGGCGGACAGAGAGACACAGATACGCAGTATTTT
TRBV2,NA,TRBJ2-1,NA,CASSEALGTGRRGTGDEQFF,TGTGCCAGCAGTGAAGCGCTTGGGACAGGTAGGCGGGGGACCGGCGATGAGCAGTTCTTC
TRBV28,NA,TRBJ1-2,TRBD1,CASSFPTDREVYYGYTF,TGTGCCAGCAGTTTCCCAACGGACAGGGAGGTTTACTATGGCTACACCTTC
TRBV5-1,NA,TRBJ2-3,TRBD2,CASSPSGGADTQYF,TGCGCCAGCAGCCCTAGCGGGGGGGCAGATACGCAGTATTTT
TRBV27,NA,TRBJ1-2,TRBD1,CASSKDRGVSYGYTF,TGTGCCAGCAGCAAGGACAGGGGTGTGTCCTATGGCTACACCTTC